This T cell receptor (beta chain) was obtained from a study of CD8 T cells in Susac syndrome. The CD8+ and CD4+ T cells were isolated magnetically using a negative isolation approach, whereas the TEMRA cells were enriched by FACS. Reverse transcription of roughly 0.5 to 1 ug RNA used random hexamers. TCR beta CDR3 was amplified by immunoSEQ multiplex PCR. This amplification extended across 54 Vbeta and 13 Jbeta segments. A single record per CDR3 protein comes from TCRdb applying MiXCR to the immunoSEQ multiplex PCR reads. The sample has approximately 130,000 distinct CDR3 sequences, under 95% seen once. This sequence originates from a human donor with multiple sclerosis. Sequencing input: CD8+ T cells from PBMCs.

The CDR3 bases are TGTGCCACCAGTGATGGGACCGGGAGGAATCAGCCCCAGCATTTT. Its translation is CATSDGTGRNQPQHF. The chain uses TRBV24-1 and TRBJ1-5; D is perhaps TRBD1 (5 bases). Germline CDR1 KGHDR, CDR2 SFDVKD. The CDR3 covers 15 residues. The ends were cut back, 3 bases at V and 4 bases at J, with 12 bases in the middle.